This T cell receptor (beta chain) was profiled in a study of blood T cell repertoires in COVID-19. Study background: COVID-19 samples collected from the United States, Italy and Spain covered acute and convalescent phases. The analysed material was cDNA or gDNA that came from T cells, B-cell-depleted T cells, or PBMCs.

CDR3 length: 13 amino acids. Looked up from germline, CDR1 is SGHRS and CDR2 is YFSETQ. V was clipped by 0 bases and J by 4 bases, with 8 bases between them. Per the study methods: Amplification from reference gene primers served as the basis for estimated nucleated cell counts. Assay: immunoSEQ multiplex PCR; the TCRdb copy retains only in-frame clones and omits some. The V and J calls and clone size come from that table; D and trimming were worked out from the DNA. Of some 200,000 clones in the sample, over 60% were seen once. The receptor comes from a woman aged 70-85 years with acute or convalescent COVID-19. Sequenced material: peripheral blood. The chain couples TRBV5-1 to TRBJ2-7; weak D call: TRBD1 (6 bases). CDR3 sequence: CASSLGGHYEQYF. The CDR3 coding sequence is TGCGCCAGCAGCTTGGGGGGGCATTACGAGCAGTACTTC. Complete variable domain (other parts from reference TRBV5-1 and TRBJ2-7): KAGVTQTPRYLIKTRGQQVTLSCSPISGHRSVSWYQQTPGQGLQFLFEYFSETQRNKGNFPGRFSGRQFSNSRSEMNVSTLELGDSALYLCASSLGGHYEQYFGPGTRLTVT.